The source of this TCR beta chain is a study of early T cells in non-severe SARS-CoV-2 infection. Unique molecular identifiers (one per individual cDNA molecule) were attached. A single record per CDR3 protein comes from TCRdb applying MiXCR to the 5' RACE reads. The sample contains about 47,000 distinct CDR3 sequences, roughly a tenth of which appear only once. This clonotype has only a few counts. Its antigen is undetermined. Notes on the study in general: Comparison of clonotypes with VDJdb favored anti-spike CD8 responses while missing private and CD4 specificities.

The CDR3 covers 14 residues. Trimming took 2 bases from V and 5 from J, leaving 7 bases between them. Per the germline V gene, CDR1 is MNHEY and CDR2 is SMNVEV (reference sequence). Sequenced here: whole blood, sampled at baseline. This receptor was obtained from an adult who was a healthcare worker with PCR-confirmed SARS-CoV-2 infection or an uninfected control (not recorded which). This sequence joins TRBV27 and TRBJ1-6; tentatively, D is TRBD1 (5 bases). CDR3 coding DNA: TGTGCCAGCAGTTTACAGGGCCATAATTCACCCCTCCACTTT. This sequence encodes CASSLQGHNSPLHF.